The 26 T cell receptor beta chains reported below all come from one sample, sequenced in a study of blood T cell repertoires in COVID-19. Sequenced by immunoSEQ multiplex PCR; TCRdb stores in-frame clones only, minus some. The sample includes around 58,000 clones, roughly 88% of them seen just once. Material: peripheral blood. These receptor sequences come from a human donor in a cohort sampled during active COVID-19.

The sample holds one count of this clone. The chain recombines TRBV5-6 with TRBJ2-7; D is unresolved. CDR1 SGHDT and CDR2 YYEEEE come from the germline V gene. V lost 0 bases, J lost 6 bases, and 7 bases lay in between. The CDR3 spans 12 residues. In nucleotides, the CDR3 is TGTGCCAGCAGCTTGGCCGGTGGCGAGCAGTACTTC. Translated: CASSLAGGEQYF. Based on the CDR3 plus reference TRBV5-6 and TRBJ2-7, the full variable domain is DAGVTQSPTHLIKTRGQQVTLRCSPKSGHDTVSWYQQALGQGPQFIFQYYEEEERQRGNFPDRFSGHQFPNYSSELNVNALLLGDSALYLCASSLAGGEQYFGPGTRLTVT.

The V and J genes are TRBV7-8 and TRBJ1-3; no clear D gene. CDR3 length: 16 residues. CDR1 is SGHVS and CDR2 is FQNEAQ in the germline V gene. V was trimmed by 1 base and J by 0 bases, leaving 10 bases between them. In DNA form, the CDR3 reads TGTGCCAGCAGCTTAGGGACTCGGAACTCTGGAAACACCATATATTTT. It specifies CASSLGTRNSGNTIYF.

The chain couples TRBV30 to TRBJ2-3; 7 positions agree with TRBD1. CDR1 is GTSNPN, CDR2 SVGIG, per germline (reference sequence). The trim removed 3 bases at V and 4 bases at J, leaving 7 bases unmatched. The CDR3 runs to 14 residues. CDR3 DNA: TGTGCCTGGAGGACAGGGCTGGGGGCAGATACGCAGTATTTT. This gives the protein CAWRTGLGADTQYF.

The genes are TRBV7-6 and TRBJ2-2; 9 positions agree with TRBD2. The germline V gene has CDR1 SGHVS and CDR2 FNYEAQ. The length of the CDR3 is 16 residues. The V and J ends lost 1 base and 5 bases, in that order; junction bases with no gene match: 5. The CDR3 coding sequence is TGTGCCAGCAGCTTAGGCGGGAGGGCCGGTACCGGGGAGCTGTTTTTT. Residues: CASSLGGRAGTGELFF.

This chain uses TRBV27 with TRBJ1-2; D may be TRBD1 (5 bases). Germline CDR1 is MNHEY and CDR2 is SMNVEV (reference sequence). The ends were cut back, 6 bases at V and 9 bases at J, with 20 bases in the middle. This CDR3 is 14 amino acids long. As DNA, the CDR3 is TGTGCCAGCAGGACTTTAGACCAGGGCTCCAGCTACACCTTC. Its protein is CASRTLDQGSSYTF.

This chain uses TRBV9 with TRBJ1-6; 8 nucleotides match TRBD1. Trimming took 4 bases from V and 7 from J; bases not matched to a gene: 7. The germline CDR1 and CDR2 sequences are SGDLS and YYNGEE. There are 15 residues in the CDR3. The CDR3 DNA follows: TGTGCCAGCAGCAAAGGGCAGGGGGCGAATTCACCCCTCCACTTT. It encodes CASSKGQGANSPLHF.

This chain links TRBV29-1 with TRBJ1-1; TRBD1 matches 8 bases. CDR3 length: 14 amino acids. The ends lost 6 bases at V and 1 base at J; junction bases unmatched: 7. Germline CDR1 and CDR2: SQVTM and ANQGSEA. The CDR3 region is CSVEFGQGNTEAFF. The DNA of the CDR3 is TGCAGCGTCGAATTCGGACAGGGGAACACTGAAGCTTTCTTT.

CDR3 bases: TGTGCCAGCAGTCCTCAGGGGGCTGGAAACACCATATATTTT. Its protein product is CASSPQGAGNTIYF. This chain connects TRBV7-3 to TRBJ1-3; 7 bases line up with TRBD1. The V and J ends lost 6 bases and 2 bases, in that order; junction bases with no gene match: 4. CDR1 and CDR2 from the germline V gene are SGHTA and FQGTGA. The CDR3 has 14 amino acids.

As DNA, the CDR3 is TGTGCCAGCAGCTTGGGGGGGCAGGGTATTATCTATGGCTACACCTTC. This gives the protein CASSLGGQGIIYGYTF. The chain recombines TRBV5-4 with TRBJ1-2, with D perhaps matching TRBD1 (6 bases). There are 16 residues in the CDR3. V was pared by 0 bases and J by 4 bases, with 16 bases between. CDR1 and CDR2 from the germline V gene are SGHNT and YYREEE (reference sequence). Full variable domain (missing parts from reference TRBV5-4 and TRBJ1-2): ETGVTQSPTHLIKTRGQQVTLRCSSQSGHNTVSWYQQALGQGPQFIFQYYREEENGRGNFPPRFSGLQFPNYSSELNVNALELDDSALYLCASSLGGQGIIYGYTFGSGTRLTVV.

The CDR3 protein is CASSSGRNQPQHF. CDR3 in DNA: TGTGCCAGCAGCTCAGGGCGCAATCAGCCCCAGCATTTT. The rearrangement uses TRBV7-2 and TRBJ1-5, with D perhaps matching TRBD1 (5 bases). CDR3 length: 13 residues. Trimming took 4 bases from V and 2 from J, leaving 6 bases between them. CDR1 SGHTA and CDR2 FQGNSA come from the germline V gene.

DNA for the CDR3: TGCGCCAGCAGCCAAGATCCGCAGGGGCAGAGTCGGGGAGCTTTCTTT. Translation gives CASSQDPQGQSRGAFF. The gene calls are TRBV4-1 and TRBJ1-1; TRBD1 is a possible D gene (6 bases). The V end was cut by 0 bases, the J end by 10 bases, with 21 bases between. CDR3 size: 16 residues. Per germline, CDR1 MGHRA and CDR2 YSYEKL.

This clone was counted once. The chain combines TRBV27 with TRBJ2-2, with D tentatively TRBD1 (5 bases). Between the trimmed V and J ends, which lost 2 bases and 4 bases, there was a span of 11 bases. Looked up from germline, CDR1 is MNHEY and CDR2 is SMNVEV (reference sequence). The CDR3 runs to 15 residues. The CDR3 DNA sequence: TGTGCCAGCAGTTTAGGGCAGGGATCCACCGGGGAGCTGTTTTTT. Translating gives CASSLGQGSTGELFF.

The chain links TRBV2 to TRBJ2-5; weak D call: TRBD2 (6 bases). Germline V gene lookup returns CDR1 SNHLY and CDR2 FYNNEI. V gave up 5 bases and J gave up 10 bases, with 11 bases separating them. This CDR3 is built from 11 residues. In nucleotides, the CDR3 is TGTGCCAGCAGTCCCAGGAGGGGCCAGTACTTC. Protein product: CASSPRRGQYF.

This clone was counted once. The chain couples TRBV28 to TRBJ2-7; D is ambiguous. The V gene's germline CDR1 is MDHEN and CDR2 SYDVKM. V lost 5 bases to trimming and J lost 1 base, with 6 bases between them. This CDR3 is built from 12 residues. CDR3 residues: CASSLLSYEQYF. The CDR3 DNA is TGTGCCAGCAGTCTACTATCCTACGAGCAGTACTTC.

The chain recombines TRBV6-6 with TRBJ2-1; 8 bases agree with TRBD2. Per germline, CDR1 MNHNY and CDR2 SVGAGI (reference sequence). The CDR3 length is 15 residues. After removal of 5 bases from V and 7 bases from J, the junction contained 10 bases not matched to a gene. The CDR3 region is CASSDHGRANNEQFF. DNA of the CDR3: TGTGCCAGCAGTGACCACGGGAGGGCCAATAATGAGCAGTTCTTC.

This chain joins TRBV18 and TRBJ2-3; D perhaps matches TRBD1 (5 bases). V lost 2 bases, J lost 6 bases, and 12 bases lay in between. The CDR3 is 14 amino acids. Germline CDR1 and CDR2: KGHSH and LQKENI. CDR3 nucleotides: TGTGCCAGCTCACCAACTCAAGGGGCTGATACGCAGTATTTT. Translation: CASSPTQGADTQYF. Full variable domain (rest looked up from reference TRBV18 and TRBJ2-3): NAGVMQNPRHLVRRRGQEARLRCSPMKGHSHVYWYRQLPEEGLKFMVYLQKENIIDESGMPKERFSAEFPKEGPSILRIQQVVRGDSAAYFCASSPTQGADTQYFGPGTRLTVL.

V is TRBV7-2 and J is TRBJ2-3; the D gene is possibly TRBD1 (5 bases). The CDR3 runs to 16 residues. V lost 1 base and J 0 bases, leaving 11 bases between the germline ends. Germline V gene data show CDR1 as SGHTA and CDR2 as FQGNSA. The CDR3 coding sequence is TGTGCCAGCAGCTTAGTCTCGACAGCTAGCACAGATACGCAGTATTTT. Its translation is CASSLVSTASTDTQYF.

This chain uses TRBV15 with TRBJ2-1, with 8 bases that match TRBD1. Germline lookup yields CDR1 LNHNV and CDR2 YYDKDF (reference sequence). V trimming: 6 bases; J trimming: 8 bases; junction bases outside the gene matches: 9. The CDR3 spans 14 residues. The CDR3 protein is CATRRDRSGDEQFF. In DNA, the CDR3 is TGTGCCACCAGAAGGGACAGGTCTGGGGATGAGCAGTTCTTC. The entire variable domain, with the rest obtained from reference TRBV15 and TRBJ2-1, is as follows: DAMVIQNPRYQVTQFGKPVTLSCSQTLNHNVMYWYQQKSSQAPKLLFHYYDKDFNNEADTPDNFQSRRPNTSFCFLDIRSPGLGDTAMYLCATRRDRSGDEQFFGPGTRLTVL.

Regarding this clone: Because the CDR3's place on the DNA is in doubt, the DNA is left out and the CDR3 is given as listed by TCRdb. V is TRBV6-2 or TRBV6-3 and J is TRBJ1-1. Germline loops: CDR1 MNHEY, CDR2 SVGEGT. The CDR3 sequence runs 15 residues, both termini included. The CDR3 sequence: CASSYWGRGNTEAFF.

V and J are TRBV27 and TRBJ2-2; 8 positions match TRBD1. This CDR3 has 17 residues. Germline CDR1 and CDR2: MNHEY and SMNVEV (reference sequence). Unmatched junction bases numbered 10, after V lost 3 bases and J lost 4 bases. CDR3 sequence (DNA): TGTGCCAGCAGTTTTAGGCAGGGGGCGTTAAGCACCGGGGAGCTGTTTTTT. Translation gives CASSFRQGALSTGELFF.

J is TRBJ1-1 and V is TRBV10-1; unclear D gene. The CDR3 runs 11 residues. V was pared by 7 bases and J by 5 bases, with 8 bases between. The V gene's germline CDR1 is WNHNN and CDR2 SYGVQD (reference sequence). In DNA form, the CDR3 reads TGCGCCAGCATAAATTGTACTGAAGCTTTCTTT. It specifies CASINCTEAFF.

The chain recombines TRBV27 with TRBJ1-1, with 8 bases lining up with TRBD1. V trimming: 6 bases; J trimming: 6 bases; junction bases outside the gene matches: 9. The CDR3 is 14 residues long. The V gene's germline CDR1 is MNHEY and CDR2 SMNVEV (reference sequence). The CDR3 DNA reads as TGTGCCAGCAGGCGACCGGACAGGGCATCTGAAGCTTTCTTT. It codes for CASRRPDRASEAFF.

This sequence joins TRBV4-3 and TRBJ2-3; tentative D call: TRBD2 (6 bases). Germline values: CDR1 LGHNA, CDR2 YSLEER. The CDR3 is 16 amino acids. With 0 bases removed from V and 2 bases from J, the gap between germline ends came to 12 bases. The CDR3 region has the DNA TGCGCCAGCAGCCAAGATGGTGGCGGGACCACAGATACGCAGTATTTT. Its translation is CASSQDGGGTTDTQYF.

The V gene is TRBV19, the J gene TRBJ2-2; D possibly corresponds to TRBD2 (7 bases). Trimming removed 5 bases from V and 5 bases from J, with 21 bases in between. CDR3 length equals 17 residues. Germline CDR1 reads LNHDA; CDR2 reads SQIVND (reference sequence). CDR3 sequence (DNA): TGTGCCAGTAGTCCCACGGCGGGGGCTCTTTATACCGGGGAGCTGTTTTTT. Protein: CASSPTAGALYTGELFF.

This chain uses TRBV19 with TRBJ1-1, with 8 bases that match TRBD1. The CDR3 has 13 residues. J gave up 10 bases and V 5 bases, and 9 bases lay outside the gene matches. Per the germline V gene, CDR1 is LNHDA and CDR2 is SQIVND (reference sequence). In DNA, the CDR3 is TGTGCCAGTAGTCCCAGGGGGCTAGGGGGAGCTTTCTTT. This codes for CASSPRGLGGAFF. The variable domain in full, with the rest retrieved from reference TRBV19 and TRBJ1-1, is DGGITQSPKYLFRKEGQNVTLSCEQNLNHDAMYWYRQDPGQGLRLIYYSQIVNDFQKGDIAEGYSVSREKKESFPLTVTSAQKNPTAFYLCASSPRGLGGAFFGQGTRLTVV.

Here the CDR3 DNA reads TGTGCCAGCAGCCCAAGATTTATGGCGGGAGCAGGGGTGGGTACGCAGTATTTT. Translation: CASSPRFMAGAGVGTQYF. The V and J genes are TRBV7-8 and TRBJ2-3, with TRBD2 as a possible D gene (7 bases). V was clipped by 5 bases and J by 8 bases, with 29 bases between them. Per the germline V gene, CDR1 is SGHVS and CDR2 is FQNEAQ. The CDR3 length is 18 residues.